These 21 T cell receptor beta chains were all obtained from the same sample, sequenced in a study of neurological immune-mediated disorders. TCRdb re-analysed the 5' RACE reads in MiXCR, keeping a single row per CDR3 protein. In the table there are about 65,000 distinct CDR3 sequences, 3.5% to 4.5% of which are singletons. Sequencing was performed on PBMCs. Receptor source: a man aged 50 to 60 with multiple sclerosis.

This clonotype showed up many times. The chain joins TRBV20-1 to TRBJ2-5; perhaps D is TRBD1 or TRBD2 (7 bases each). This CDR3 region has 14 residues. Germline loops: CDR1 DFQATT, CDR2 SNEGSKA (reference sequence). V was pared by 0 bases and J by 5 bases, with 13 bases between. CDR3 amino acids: CSARDNRGGETQYF. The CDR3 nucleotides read TGCAGTGCTAGAGATAACAGGGGAGGGGAGACCCAGTACTTC.

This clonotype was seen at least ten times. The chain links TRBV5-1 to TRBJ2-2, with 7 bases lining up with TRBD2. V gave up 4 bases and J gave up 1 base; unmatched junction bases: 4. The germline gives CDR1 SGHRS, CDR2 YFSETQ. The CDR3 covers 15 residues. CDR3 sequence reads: CASSGTTQNTGELFF. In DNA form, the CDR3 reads TGCGCCAGCAGCGGGACTACCCAGAACACCGGGGAGCTGTTTTTT.

This chain's CDR3 is CASSYSGGDAKNIQYF. CDR3 DNA sequence: TGTGCCAGCAGTTATAGCGGGGGTGATGCCAAAAACATTCAGTACTTC. V is TRBV6-5 and J is TRBJ2-4, with 9 bases aligning to TRBD2. Trimming removed 3 bases from V and 1 base from J; junction bases left unmatched: 4. The CDR3 spans 16 residues. The germline V gene encodes CDR1 MNHEY and CDR2 SVGAGI.

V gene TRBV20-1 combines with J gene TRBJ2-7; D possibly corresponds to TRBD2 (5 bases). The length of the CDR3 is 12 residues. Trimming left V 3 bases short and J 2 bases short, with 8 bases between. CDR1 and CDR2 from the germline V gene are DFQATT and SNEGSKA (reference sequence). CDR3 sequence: CSASGVTYEQYV. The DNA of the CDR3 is TGCAGTGCTAGCGGGGTAACCTACGAGCAGTACGTC.

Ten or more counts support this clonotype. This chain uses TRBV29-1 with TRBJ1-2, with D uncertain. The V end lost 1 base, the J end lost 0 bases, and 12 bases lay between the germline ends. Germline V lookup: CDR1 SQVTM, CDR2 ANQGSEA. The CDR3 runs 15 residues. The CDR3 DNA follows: TGCAGCGTTGAAGGGTCGGGTCGAGCTAACTATGGCTACACCTTC. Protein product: CSVEGSGRANYGYTF.

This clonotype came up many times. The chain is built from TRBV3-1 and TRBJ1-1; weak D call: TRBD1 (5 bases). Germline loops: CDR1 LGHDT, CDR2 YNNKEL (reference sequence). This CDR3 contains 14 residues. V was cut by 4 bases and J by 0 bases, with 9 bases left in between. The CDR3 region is CASSPMTVNTEAFF. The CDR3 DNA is TGTGCCAGCAGCCCTATGACAGTGAACACTGAAGCTTTCTTT.

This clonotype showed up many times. The CDR3 nucleotides read TGTGCCAGCAGTCCTCGCCAGGGAAGCTCCTACGAGCAGTACTTC. Protein product: CASSPRQGSSYEQYF. This chain joins TRBV6-5 and TRBJ2-7; tentatively, D is TRBD1 (5 bases). Germline values: CDR1 MNHEY, CDR2 SVGAGI. Trimming pared 5 bases from V and 0 bases from J, leaving 14 bases between. This CDR3 is built from 15 residues.

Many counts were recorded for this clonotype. CDR3 amino acids: CASSTRTGGEKLFF. Written as DNA, the CDR3 is TGTGCCAGCAGCACCCGCACAGGGGGTGAAAAACTGTTTTTT. This chain joins TRBV13 and TRBJ1-4, with TRBD1 matching over 8 bases. The CDR3 totals 14 residues. Unmatched junction bases numbered 6, after V lost 5 bases and J lost 7 bases. Germline values: CDR1 PRHDT, CDR2 FYEKMQ (reference sequence).

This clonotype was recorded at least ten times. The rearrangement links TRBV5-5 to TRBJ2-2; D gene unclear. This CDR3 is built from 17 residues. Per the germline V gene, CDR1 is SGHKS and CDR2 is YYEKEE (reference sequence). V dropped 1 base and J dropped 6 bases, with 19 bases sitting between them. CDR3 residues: CASSLSTGRPPPGELFF. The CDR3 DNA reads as TGTGCCAGCAGCTTGAGTACCGGTCGACCCCCGCCCGGGGAGCTGTTTTTT.

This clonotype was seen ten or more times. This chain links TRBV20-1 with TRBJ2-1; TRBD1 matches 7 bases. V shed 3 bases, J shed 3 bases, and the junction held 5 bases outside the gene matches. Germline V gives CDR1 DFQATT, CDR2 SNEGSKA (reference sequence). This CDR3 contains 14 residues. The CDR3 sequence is CSARDRKGYNEQFF. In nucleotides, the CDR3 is TGCAGTGCTAGGGACAGGAAGGGCTACAATGAGCAGTTCTTC.

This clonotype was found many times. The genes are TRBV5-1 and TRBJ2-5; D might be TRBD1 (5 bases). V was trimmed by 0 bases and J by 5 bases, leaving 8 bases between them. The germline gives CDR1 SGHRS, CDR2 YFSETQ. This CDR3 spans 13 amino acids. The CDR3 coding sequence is TGCGCCAGCAGCTTGGGCAGGGCGGAGACCCAGTACTTC. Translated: CASSLGRAETQYF. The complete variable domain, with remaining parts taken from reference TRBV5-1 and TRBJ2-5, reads KAGVTQTPRYLIKTRGQQVTLSCSPISGHRSVSWYQQTPGQGLQFLFEYFSETQRNKGNFPGRFSGRQFSNSRSEMNVSTLELGDSALYLCASSLGRAETQYFGPGTRLLVL.

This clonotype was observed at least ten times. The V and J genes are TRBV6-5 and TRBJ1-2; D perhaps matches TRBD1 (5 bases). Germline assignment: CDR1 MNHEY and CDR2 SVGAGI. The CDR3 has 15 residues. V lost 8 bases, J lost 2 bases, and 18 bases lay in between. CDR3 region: CASRVLWGTNYGYTF. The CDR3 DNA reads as TGTGCCAGCCGCGTCTTGTGGGGGACGAACTATGGCTACACCTTC.

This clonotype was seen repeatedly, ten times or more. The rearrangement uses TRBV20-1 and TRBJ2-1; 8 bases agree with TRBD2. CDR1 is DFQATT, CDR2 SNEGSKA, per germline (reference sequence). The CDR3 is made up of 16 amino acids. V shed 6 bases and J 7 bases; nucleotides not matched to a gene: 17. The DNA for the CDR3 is TGCAGTGCCCGCCGGCTTAGCGGGGAGGGTACAAATGAGCAGTTCTTC. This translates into CSARRLSGEGTNEQFF.

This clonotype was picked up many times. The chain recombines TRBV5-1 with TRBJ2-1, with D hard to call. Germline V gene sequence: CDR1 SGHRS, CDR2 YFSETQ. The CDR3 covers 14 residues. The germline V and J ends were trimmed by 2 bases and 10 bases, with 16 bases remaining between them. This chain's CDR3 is CASSFYTSRGEQFF. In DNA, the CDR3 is TGCGCCAGCAGCTTTTACACCTCGCGTGGCGAGCAGTTCTTC.

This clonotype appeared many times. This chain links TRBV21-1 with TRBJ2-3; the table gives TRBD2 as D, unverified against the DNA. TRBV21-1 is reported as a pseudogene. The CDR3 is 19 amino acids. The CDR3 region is CASDPMTSGGPPTFDTQYF. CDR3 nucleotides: TGTGCCAGCGACCCTATGACTAGCGGGGGCCCGCCTACGTTCGATACGCAGTATTTT.

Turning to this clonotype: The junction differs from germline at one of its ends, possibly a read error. The CDR3 loop reads CASSFLGSNQPQNF. The CDR3, as DNA: TGTGCCAGCAGTTTTCTTGGGAGCAATCAGCCCCAGAATTTT. The J gene is TRBJ1-5, the V gene TRBV28; D gene uncertain. CDR1 MDHEN and CDR2 SYDVKM come from the germline V gene. The CDR3 length is 14 residues.

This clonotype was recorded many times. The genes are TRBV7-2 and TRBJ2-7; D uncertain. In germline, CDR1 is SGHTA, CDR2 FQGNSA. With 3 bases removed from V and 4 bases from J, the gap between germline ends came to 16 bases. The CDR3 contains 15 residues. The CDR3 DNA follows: TGTGCCAGCAGCTTTGTATCTGGATCCGGGTACGAGCAGTACTTC. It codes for CASSFVSGSGYEQYF.

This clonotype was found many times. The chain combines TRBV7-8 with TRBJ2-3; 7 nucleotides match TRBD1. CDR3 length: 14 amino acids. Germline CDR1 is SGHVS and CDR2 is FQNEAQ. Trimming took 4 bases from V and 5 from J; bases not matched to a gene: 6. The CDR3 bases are TGTGCCAGCAGCTACGGACAGGTGGAAGATACGCAGTATTTT. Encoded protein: CASSYGQVEDTQYF. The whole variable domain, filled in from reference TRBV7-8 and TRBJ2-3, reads GAGVSQSPRYKVAKRGQDVALRCDPISGHVSLFWYQQALGQGPEFLTYFQNEAQLDKSGLPSDRFFAERPEGSVSTLKIQRTQQEDSAVYLCASSYGQVEDTQYFGPGTRLTVL.

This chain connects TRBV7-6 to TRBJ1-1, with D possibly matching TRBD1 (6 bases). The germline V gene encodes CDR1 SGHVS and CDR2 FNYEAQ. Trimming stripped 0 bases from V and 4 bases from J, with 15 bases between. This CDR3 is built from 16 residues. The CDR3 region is CASSLARGGKGTEAFF. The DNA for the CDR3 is TGTGCCAGCAGCTTAGCCAGGGGCGGTAAGGGCACTGAAGCTTTCTTT. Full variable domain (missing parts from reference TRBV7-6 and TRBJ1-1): GAGVSQSPRYKVTKRGQDVALRCDPISGHVSLYWYRQALGQGPEFLTYFNYEAQQDKSGLPNDRFSAERPEGSISTLTIQRTEQRDSAMYRCASSLARGGKGTEAFFGQGTRLTVV.

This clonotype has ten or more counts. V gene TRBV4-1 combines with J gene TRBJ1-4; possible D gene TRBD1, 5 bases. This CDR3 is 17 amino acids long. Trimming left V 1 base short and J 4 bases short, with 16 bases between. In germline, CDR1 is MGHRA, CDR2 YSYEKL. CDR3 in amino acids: CASSQGVYEGLNEKLFF. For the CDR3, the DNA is TGCGCCAGCAGCCAAGGAGTGTACGAGGGACTTAATGAAAAACTGTTTTTT.

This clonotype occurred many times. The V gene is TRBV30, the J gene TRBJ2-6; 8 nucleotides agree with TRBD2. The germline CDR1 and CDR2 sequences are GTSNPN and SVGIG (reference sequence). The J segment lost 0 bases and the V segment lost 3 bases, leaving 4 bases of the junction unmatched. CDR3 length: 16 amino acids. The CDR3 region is CAWRVAGSSGANVLTF. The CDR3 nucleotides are TGTGCCTGGAGGGTAGCGGGAAGCTCTGGGGCCAACGTCCTGACTTTC.